Each of the 4 T cell receptor beta chains below was sequenced from the same sample in a study of blood T cell repertoires in COVID-19 (dated by TCRdb to 2019 to 2021). The library was made by the immunoSEQ multiplex PCR assay. This is the immuneACCESS table as TCRdb keeps it, with only in-frame sequences that have V and J called. A part of the clones is gone; compared with another copy, unresolved V genes explain less than half, and the rest is unexplained. This sample holds under 250,000 clones; more than 75% were observed only once. About an eighth of the sample is held by the ten biggest clonotypes. Source material: peripheral blood. Source of these receptors: a woman in her forties with acute or convalescent COVID-19.

This chain connects TRBV6-1 to TRBJ2-7; no reliable D call. The CDR3 is 12 residues long. The V gene lost 3 bases and the J gene lost 4 bases, with 7 bases spanning the gap. Looked up from germline, CDR1 is MNHNS and CDR2 is SASEGT. The CDR3 DNA reads TGTGCCAGCAGTGAGGTGAGGTACGAGCAGTACTTC. Encoded protein: CASSEVRYEQYF.

This clone showed up just a few times. V gene TRBV7-6 combines with J gene TRBJ2-3; 12 nucleotides align to TRBD2. Germline V gene data show CDR1 as SGHVS and CDR2 as FNYEAQ. The CDR3 covers 17 residues. Trimming took 1 base from V and 6 from J; bases not matched to a gene: 8. In nucleotides, the CDR3 is TGTGCCAGCAGCTTAGTCCTAGCGGGAGGGGTTAGGGATACGCAGTATTTT. It specifies CASSLVLAGGVRDTQYF.

CDR3 loop: CAWNTGTYEQYF. CDR3 sequence (DNA): TGTGCCTGGAACACAGGGACCTACGAGCAGTACTTC. The chain has TRBV30 and TRBJ2-7, with D possibly TRBD1 on 6 matching bases. V was clipped by 4 bases and J by 2 bases, with 9 bases between them. From germline, CDR1 is GTSNPN and CDR2 SVGIG (reference sequence). This CDR3 spans 12 amino acids.

The chain employs TRBV29-1 and TRBJ2-2, with 12 nucleotides matching TRBD2. The V gene's germline CDR1 is SQVTM and CDR2 ANQGSEA. Trimming took 0 bases from V and 5 from J; bases not matched to a gene: 4. The CDR3 runs to 16 residues. The DNA of the CDR3 is TGCAGCGTTGAAGATTTTGGACTAGCGGGGACCGGGGAGCTGTTTTTT. Its protein product is CSVEDFGLAGTGELFF.